This T cell receptor (beta chain) is from a study of Ad26.COV2.S vaccination and SARS-CoV-2 variants. Study overall: The authors gave Ad26.COV2.S intramuscularly, either once or twice 56 days apart.

The V end was cut by 3 bases, the J end by 1 base, with 22 bases between. The CDR3 runs 19 residues. Looked up from germline, CDR1 is KGHSH and CDR2 is LQKENI. As for treatment: some 20 received Ad26.COV2.S at low or high dose, single or two shots; roughly five received placebo; per-sample allocation not given. Samples came from day 63 after the first vaccine or placebo injection. It was an adult aged 18-55 years in Boston who was the donor. The study used a vaccine consisting of an Ad26 vector that expressed Wuhan-strain SARS-CoV-2 spike. Data came from immunoSEQ multiplex PCR; TCRdb stores just in-frame clones and leaves some out. Here the sample spans around 450,000 clones, roughly 89% being singletons.

The source is a person between 18 and 59 years old who received the Ad26.COV2.S COVID-19 vaccine or a placebo. The chain couples TRBV18 to TRBJ2-1; D possibly matches TRBD1 or TRBD2 (5 bases each). The sequenced sample was peripheral blood, obtained in a trial of Ad26.COV2.S vaccine versus placebo. The CDR3 loop reads CASSPQGWASPGSYNEQFF. The CDR3, as DNA: TGTGCCAGCTCACCTCAGGGATGGGCTAGCCCAGGGTCCTACAATGAGCAGTTCTTC.